The clone carrying this T cell receptor beta chain came up many times. Its specificity is unknown. The data are from a study of read filtering for tumor transcriptome and immune sequencing. Turning to the study itself: Among patients, approximately 17 were male and about 15 female, aged roughly 45 to 85 (mean about 66). Transcriptome libraries were built from DNase-treated RNA. Study-wide results and caveats: Correlation between methods rose after single-read clonotypes were removed.

Every patient had bone marrow sampled while the disease was active. This library used about 360 ng RNA and molecular barcoded adaptors spanning alpha/delta and beta/gamma chains. TCRdb reprocessed the reads via MiXCR and lists one record per CDR3 protein. The table lists some 41,000 distinct CDR3 sequences, about an eighth of them singletons. Sequencing used a population of CD138-negative cells sorted from bone marrow. This receptor was obtained from a donor at least 40 years old with multiple myeloma.

The CDR3 nucleotides read TGCGCCAGCAGCCGTGGTCGGCAGCACTCTGGGGCCAACGTCCTGACTTTC. Translation gives CASSRGRQHSGANVLTF. This sequence joins TRBV4-3 and TRBJ2-6; D remains unclear. The CDR3 sequence is 17 residues long. Trimming cost V 4 bases and J 0 bases, with 13 bases left between them. The germline gives CDR1 LGHNA, CDR2 YSLEER.